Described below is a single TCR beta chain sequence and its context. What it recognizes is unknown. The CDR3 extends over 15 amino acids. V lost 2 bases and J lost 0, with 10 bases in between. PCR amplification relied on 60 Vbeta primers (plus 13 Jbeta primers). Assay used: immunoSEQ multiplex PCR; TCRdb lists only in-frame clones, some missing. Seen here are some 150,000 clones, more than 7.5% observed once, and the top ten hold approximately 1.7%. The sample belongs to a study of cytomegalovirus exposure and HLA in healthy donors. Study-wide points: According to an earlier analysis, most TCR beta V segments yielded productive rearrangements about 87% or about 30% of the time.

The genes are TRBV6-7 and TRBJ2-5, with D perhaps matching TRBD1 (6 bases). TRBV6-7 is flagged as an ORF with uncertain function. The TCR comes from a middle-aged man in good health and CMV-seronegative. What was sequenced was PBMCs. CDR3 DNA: TGTGCCAGCAGTTACCCGGGACACCACCAAGAGACCCAGTACTTC. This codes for CASSYPGHHQETQYF.